The sequence of this T cell receptor (beta chain) was determined in a study of T cells in Graves' hyperthyroidism and ophthalmopathy (dated by TCRdb to between 2018 and 2020). About the investigation overall: Peripheral blood was sampled at the time of initial diagnosis, prior to any treatment. To identify TCR V-J signatures that set the groups apart, the researchers used a discovery cohort of approximately 98 patients, made up of around 42 with Graves' ophthalmopathy and about 60 with stable Graves' hyperthyroidism. Prospective prediction of ophthalmopathy was tested in an independent validation cohort of 18 to 20 hyperthyroidism patients and 17 patients who later progressed to ophthalmopathy. The 85 to 100 discovery patients were randomly split 7:3 into training and test sets. In more than 5 Graves' hyperthyroidism patients, the study also compared T-cell repertoires from thyroid tissue with T-cell repertoires from blood. Once sampling was done, hyperthyroidism patients were given methimazole at a starting dose of 30 mg daily, whereas ophthalmopathy patients were given high-dose intravenous methylprednisolone. The paper reports TCR Vbeta CDR3 sequencing of some 140 peripheral blood samples: fewer than 50 ophthalmopathy, roughly 74 hyperthyroidism and approximately 17 progressor patients. Findings and caveats that apply to the study as a whole: In validation, the model predicted progression to ophthalmopathy with approximately 71% sensitivity and around 72% specificity, a median of approximately 6.5 months before onset. Sample size was not statistically predetermined, and blinding of investigators to group allocation was not performed. Most expanded thyroid clonotypes (frequency above 0.001) were also detected in blood, suggesting blood repertoires may reflect thyroid immune responses. A 13 V-J signature model separated ophthalmopathy from stable hyperthyroidism, with just over 85% sensitivity and around 84% specificity in cross-validation and 80%/75% in testing.

Moderately to severely active disease, a Clinical Activity Score of at least 3, a NOSPECS grade of at least 4, and a duration under 3 months were present in ophthalmopathy patients. The study excluded patients with uncontrolled infections, other autoimmune diseases, pregnancy or lactation. Clinical symptoms, serum thyroxine and TRAb, thyroid ultrasound, and orbital computed tomography formed the basis for the diagnoses. PBMCs were separated from around 9.1 ml of fresh peripheral blood using Ficoll-Paque density gradient centrifugation. Trizol reagent was used to extract total RNA, and RNA quality was then checked on an Agilent 2100 Bioanalyzer. TCR beta CDR3 regions were amplified from RNA transcripts. The first round of RT-PCR for the TCR CDR3 was performed with the HTBI primer set and the Qiagen OneStep RT-PCR kit. Libraries were constructed in a second round of multiplex PCR, after which size selection and purification were carried out. Sequencing of the libraries was done on an Illumina HiSeq2000 using paired-end 100 bp reads. In the original analysis: SOAPnuke was used to process the raw data, removing reads that contained adapters or uncalled bases, had a mean Phred below 15, or lacked an exact match to the constant primer or identifier. COPE v1.2.5 was used to merge the high-quality paired reads, and each unique nucleotide sequence was defined as a clonotype. Clonotypes were aligned to IMGT TRBV, TRBD and TRBJ reference segments using MiTCR v1.1. Analysis was restricted to V-J combinations with a frequency above 0.0001, which covered roughly 99% of repertoires. The TCS score was defined as F50 (clonal expansion) divided by E x V (chaos), with BLOSUM62-based TCRdist calculated between CDR3 peptides within each V-J. Welch's t-statistics and random forest reduced fewer than 550 V-J features to roughly 13, which were used in a naive Bayes classifier (R e1071). The Morisita-Horn index was used to measure how similar the thyroid and blood repertoires were. TCRdb trimmed public reads at Q25 via fastp, called clones via MiXCR and kept in-frame beta chains. Duplicate CDR3 protein sequences are folded into a single record with the most common DNA and genes. The authors' filters were not applied to this entry. The sample table contains under 40,000 distinct CDR3 sequences; only one count was recorded for approximately 52% of them. The biggest ten clones account for roughly 15% of the sample.

For this clonotype: The antigen it recognizes is unknown. No base qualities exist here, and no much larger clone lies one base off it.

Trimming takes 6 bases off V and 0 bases off J; junction bases not matched to a gene: 8. Including the terminal cysteine and phenylalanine, the CDR3 comprises 16 residues. Of the read, only the CDR3 DNA is kept; its 48 bases are in frame from base 1. In the germline V gene, CDR1 corresponds to MDHEN and CDR2 to SYDVKM. This TCR was sampled from a man aged 40-49 years with Graves' ophthalmopathy. The sequencing sample was made of blood. The sequence is built from TRBV28 and TRBJ1-5; 7 middle bases align to TRBD1. This receptor has the CDR3 CASRRRGGNSNQPQHF. The bases are TGTGCCAGCAGGCGAAGAGGGGGCAATAGCAATCAGCCCCAGCATTTT.